A single sample gave rise to the 22 T cell receptor beta chains below, sequenced in a study of CD8+ T cells in alopecia areata. Treatment meaning: oral pan-JAK inhibitor, 5-10 mg twice daily. RNA, once extracted, was reverse transcribed into cDNA for use as the sequencing template. Generated by immunoSEQ multiplex PCR, the TCRdb table keeps only in-frame clones and is missing some. The sample yields about 97,000 clones, 60% seen once. The source was CD8+ T cells sorted from blood, collected between weeks 55 and 70, from a patient treated with tofacitinib. The receptor source for this set is a human donor with alopecia areata.

A few counts support this clone. The J gene is TRBJ2-1, the V gene TRBV29-1; 7 nucleotides line up with TRBD2. Per germline, CDR1 SQVTM and CDR2 ANQGSEA. The CDR3 consists of 16 residues. After removal of 7 bases from V and 0 bases from J, the junction contained 12 bases not matched to a gene. The CDR3 loop is CSGNLQGGSSYNEQFF. CDR3 DNA: TGCAGCGGTAACCTGCAGGGCGGGAGCTCCTACAATGAGCAGTTCTTC.

The rearrangement joins TRBV25-1 to TRBJ1-2; no clear D gene. This CDR3 region has 12 residues. From germline, CDR1 is MGHDK and CDR2 SYGVNS. Between the trimmed V and J ends, which lost 4 bases and 8 bases, there was a span of 11 bases. The CDR3 bases are TGTGCCAGCAGTGGCAGGTCTATGGGCTACACCTTC. This sequence encodes CASSGRSMGYTF.

This chain uses TRBV13 with TRBJ2-3; maybe TRBD1 (7 bases). V lost 5 bases and J lost 8, with 17 bases in between. This CDR3 is 14 amino acids long. Germline CDR1 is PRHDT and CDR2 is FYEKMQ (reference sequence). The DNA for the CDR3 is TGTGCCAGCAGCAGAGACAGGGTGGGAGGTACGCAGTATTTT. Its protein product is CASSRDRVGGTQYF.

This rearrangement joins TRBV5-6 to TRBJ1-1; D is possibly TRBD1 (5 bases). The V and J ends lost 3 bases and 0 bases respectively, with 12 bases between them. Germline CDR1 reads SGHDT; CDR2 reads YYEEEE. The CDR3 sequence is 15 residues long. This CDR3 reads CASSWGSTMNTEAFF. DNA for the CDR3: TGTGCCAGCAGCTGGGGGAGTACCATGAACACTGAAGCTTTCTTT.

V gene TRBV15 combines with J gene TRBJ1-1; a weak D match, TRBD1 (5 bases). V was pared by 5 bases and J by 1 base, with 11 bases between. The V gene's germline CDR1 is LNHNV and CDR2 YYDKDF (reference sequence). The CDR3 extends over 14 amino acids. The CDR3 DNA reads as TGTGCCACCAGCCCCGGGGGGGAGAACACTGAAGCTTTCTTT. Encoded protein: CATSPGGENTEAFF.

This chain joins TRBV25-1 and TRBJ2-7; 8 positions agree with TRBD1. CDR1 is MGHDK, CDR2 SYGVNS, per germline. The ends lost 6 bases at V and 8 bases at J; junction bases unmatched: 9. CDR3 length: 13 residues. CDR3 region: CASRAPGGAQQYF. The CDR3 DNA reads as TGTGCCAGCAGGGCACCAGGGGGCGCCCAGCAGTACTTC.

This chain uses TRBV7-9 with TRBJ2-5; D is possibly TRBD1 (5 bases). There are 15 residues in the CDR3. V was shortened by 1 base and J by 0 bases, with 9 bases between the two germline ends. Germline V gene data show CDR1 as SEHNR and CDR2 as FQNEAQ (reference sequence). As DNA, the CDR3 is TGTGCCAGCAGCTTAGGGACAACGTACCAAGAGACCCAGTACTTC. Protein sequence: CASSLGTTYQETQYF.

The V gene is TRBV5-1, the J gene TRBJ2-5; maybe TRBD2 (6 bases). This CDR3 spans 15 amino acids. The germline V gene has CDR1 SGHRS and CDR2 YFSETQ. V lost 1 base and J lost 2, with 12 bases in between. The CDR3 coding sequence is TGCGCCAGCAGCTTGCTCCGGGAGAGGCAAGAGACCCAGTACTTC. It specifies CASSLLRERQETQYF. The whole variable domain, filled in from reference TRBV5-1 and TRBJ2-5, reads KAGVTQTPRYLIKTRGQQVTLSCSPISGHRSVSWYQQTPGQGLQFLFEYFSETQRNKGNFPGRFSGRQFSNSRSEMNVSTLELGDSALYLCASSLLRERQETQYFGPGTRLLVL.

This chain connects TRBV19 to TRBJ1-1, with D unresolved. Germline V gives CDR1 LNHDA, CDR2 SQIVND (reference sequence). This CDR3 region has 15 residues. Trimming removed 3 bases from V and 1 base from J, with 12 bases in between. DNA for the CDR3: TGTGCCAGTAGTATGCTGCCGGGAGGGAACACTGAAGCTTTCTTT. It yields the protein CASSMLPGGNTEAFF.

In DNA form, the CDR3 reads TGTGCCAGCAGCACGAGGACTAGCGGGCTATACAATGAGCAGTTCTTC. Its translation: CASSTRTSGLYNEQFF. The chain carries TRBV7-9 and TRBJ2-1; 11 positions agree with TRBD2. The CDR3 spans 16 residues. With V trimmed by 5 bases and J by 4 bases, 7 bases remained unmatched. CDR1 and CDR2 (germline): SEHNR, FQNEAQ (reference sequence).

The gene calls are TRBV9 and TRBJ1-2; D unresolved. Germline V gene sequence: CDR1 SGDLS, CDR2 YYNGEE. Trimming took off 3 bases at V and 6 bases at J, with 6 bases between the two ends. This CDR3 has 11 amino acids. The CDR3 DNA sequence: TGTGCCAGCAGCGCAGAGAATGGCTACACCTTC. Translated: CASSAENGYTF.

The chain joins TRBV13 to TRBJ2-5; D possibly corresponds to TRBD2 (5 bases). The germline V gene has CDR1 PRHDT and CDR2 FYEKMQ (reference sequence). V lost 1 base and J 2 bases, leaving 8 bases between the germline ends. This CDR3 is built from 14 residues. CDR3 DNA: TGTGCCAGCAGCTTAGCACGGGAACAAGAGACCCAGTACTTC. This sequence encodes CASSLAREQETQYF.

The gene calls are TRBV2 and TRBJ1-5, with 8 bases that match TRBD1. Germline CDR1 reads SNHLY; CDR2 reads FYNNEI. This CDR3 region has 14 residues. J lost 0 bases, V lost 6 bases, and 1 base had no gene match. This chain's CDR3 is CASRGQDSNQPQHF. The CDR3 nucleotides read TGTGCCAGCAGGGGACAGGATAGCAATCAGCCCCAGCATTTT.

This chain uses TRBV9 with TRBJ2-1; 8 bases align to TRBD2. Germline V gives CDR1 SGDLS, CDR2 YYNGEE. CDR3 length: 14 amino acids. V was clipped by 0 bases and J by 8 bases; unmatched bases: 4. DNA of the CDR3: TGTGCCAGCAGCGTAGCGGGGGGGGAATATGAGCAGTTCTTC. Protein: CASSVAGGEYEQFF. The complete variable domain, with remaining parts taken from reference TRBV9 and TRBJ2-1, reads DSGVTQTPKHLITATGQRVTLRCSPRSGDLSVYWYQQSLDQGLQFLIQYYNGEERAKGNILERFSAQQFPDLHSELNLSSLELGDSALYFCASSVAGGEYEQFFGPGTRLTVL.

This clone came up a few times. The chain recombines TRBV30 with TRBJ2-5, with D perhaps matching TRBD2 (6 bases). The V gene's germline CDR1 is GTSNPN and CDR2 SVGIG (reference sequence). The CDR3 extends over 12 amino acids. Trimming shortened V by 4 bases and J by 5 bases, and 11 bases separated the two germline ends. CDR3 protein: CAWNQAGETQYF. As DNA, the CDR3 is TGTGCCTGGAATCAGGCGGGGGAGACCCAGTACTTC.

This clone turned up a few times. The V gene is TRBV18, the J gene TRBJ1-6, with 7 bases lining up with TRBD1. Germline trimming cut 6 bases from V and 4 bases from J; bases unmatched to any gene: 9. This CDR3 spans 16 amino acids. Per the germline V gene, CDR1 is KGHSH and CDR2 is LQKENI. The CDR3 region is CASSLGGTEYNSPLHF. Written as DNA, the CDR3 is TGTGCCAGCTCCCTAGGTGGGACAGAATATAATTCACCCCTCCACTTT.

The chain links TRBV7-9 to TRBJ1-1; TRBD1 matches 8 bases. Germline CDR1 and CDR2: SEHNR and FQNEAQ (reference sequence). The CDR3 runs 16 residues. V lost 1 base, J lost 0 bases, and 4 bases stayed unmatched. The CDR3 DNA sequence: TGTGCCAGCAGCTTAGGGACAGGGTCGATGAACACTGAAGCTTTCTTT. Protein sequence: CASSLGTGSMNTEAFF.

The chain joins TRBV7-9 to TRBJ1-5; 7 nucleotides line up with TRBD1. CDR3 length: 14 residues. With V trimmed by 4 bases and J by 3 bases, 3 bases remained unmatched. Germline V lookup: CDR1 SEHNR, CDR2 FQNEAQ (reference sequence). The CDR3 here is CASSYGQDNQPQHF. The DNA of the CDR3 is TGTGCCAGCAGCTATGGACAGGACAATCAGCCCCAGCATTTT.

V usage is TRBV7-3 and J usage is TRBJ1-1, with 10 bases lining up with TRBD1. After removal of 5 bases from V and 6 bases from J, the junction contained 9 bases not matched to a gene. Germline CDR1 reads SGHTA; CDR2 reads FQGTGA. The CDR3 runs to 15 residues. DNA for the CDR3: TGTGCCAGCAGCCCTTGGACAGGGGGTAATGCTGAAGCTTTCTTT. It codes for CASSPWTGGNAEAFF.

The chain links TRBV4-1 to TRBJ2-7, with D perhaps matching TRBD1 or TRBD2 (5 bases each). The CDR3 totals 14 residues. Germline-derived CDR1 and CDR2 are MGHRA and YSYEKL. The V and J ends lost 2 bases and 6 bases respectively, with 14 bases between them. The CDR3 nucleotides read TGCGCCAGCAGCCAATCATCCGGGGCGCCCGAGCAGTACTTC. As protein: CASSQSSGAPEQYF.

The chain recombines TRBV14 with TRBJ2-1; D perhaps matches TRBD1 (6 bases). The V end lost 0 bases, the J end lost 4 bases, and 10 bases lay between the germline ends. The CDR3 has 15 amino acids. The V gene's germline CDR1 is SGHDN and CDR2 FVKESK. The CDR3 spells CASSQERGIYNEQFF. DNA for the CDR3: TGTGCCAGCAGCCAAGAAAGGGGGATTTACAATGAGCAGTTCTTC.

V is TRBV9 and J is TRBJ2-1; no reliable D call. CDR1 and CDR2 (germline): SGDLS, YYNGEE. V gave up 0 bases and J gave up 7 bases, with 8 bases separating them. The CDR3 is 13 residues long. The CDR3 sequence is CASSVAQGNEQFF. CDR3 sequence (DNA): TGTGCCAGCAGCGTAGCACAAGGAAATGAGCAGTTCTTC.